This TCR beta chain was sequenced during a study of CD8+CD57+ T cells in acquired aplastic anemia. The CDR3 is 11 amino acids. The V end lost 2 bases, the J end lost 6 bases, and 5 bases lay between the germline ends. Germline assignment: CDR1 PRHDT and CDR2 FYEKMQ (reference sequence). Patients chosen for sequencing had shown CD8+CD57+ cell expansion by flow cytometry. Genomic DNA provided the template from which TCR beta VDJ and CDR3 profiles were obtained. TCRdb itself ran the reads through MiXCR, one entry per CDR3 protein. Of around 200,000 distinct CDR3 sequences in the sample, 55% to 65% were seen once.

The chain links TRBV13 to TRBJ2-7; D call uncertain. The sequence was obtained from a human donor with aplastic anemia. The source material was sorted CD4+, CD8+, or CD8+CD57+ T cells (not recorded which) from PBMCs. CDR3 in amino acids: CASSLRGEQYF. Written as DNA, the CDR3 is TGTGCCAGCAGCTTACGAGGCGAGCAGTACTTC.